The 16 T cell receptor beta chains presented below share a single source sample, sequenced in a study of molecular identifiers for immune sequencing clone quantification (dated by TCRdb to 2017 to 2018). The library was generated by PCR. Sequenced using a NextSeq 500. The public reads were run again by TCRdb, first through fastp at Q25 and then through MiXCR, and only productive beta chains were kept. Each entry merges the rows of one CDR3 protein and shows their most common DNA and genes. This sample has under 800,000 distinct CDR3 sequences in its table, and about 25% of those were observed once. 0.78% of the sample is taken by the ten largest. Sequencing was performed on naive CD8+ T cells from blood, with Jurkat cell RNA spiked in. This specimen's cell subset or site label, per the study, means: FACS-sorted CD8+CD4-CCR7+CD45RA+ naive T cells. The receptors were sampled from a human donor in good health. Some libraries in this study had Jurkat cell RNA spiked in.

This clonotype has a handful of counts. CDR3 bases: TGTGCCAGCAGTTTAGGGGTCAGGGAAGAGACCCAGTACTTC. Translation gives CASSLGVREETQYF. This chain joins TRBV12-3 or TRBV12-4 and TRBJ2-5; TRBD1 might be the D (5 bases). The CDR3 is 14 amino acids. The V end lost 1 base, the J end lost 3 bases, and 9 bases lay between the germline ends.

This clonotype was seen only a few times. The chain couples TRBV11-2 to TRBJ1-5, with a tentative D call TRBD1 (5 bases). Germline V gene lookup returns CDR1 SGHAT and CDR2 FQNNGV. The CDR3 spans 15 residues. Trimming cost V 0 bases and J 5 bases, with 11 bases left between them. CDR3 in DNA: TGTGCCAGCAGCTTAGACAGGGCGGAAGATCAGCCCCAGCATTTT. Protein product: CASSLDRAEDQPQHF.

A word on this clonotype: One base away lies a much larger clone, so this may be a sequencing read error. The chain recombines TRBV20-1 with TRBJ2-7; 10 positions agree with TRBD2. The CDR3 has 15 amino acids. CDR1 is DFQATT and CDR2 is SNEGSKA in the germline V gene (reference sequence). CDR3 region: CSVQILAGDTYEEYF. CDR3 DNA: TGCAGTGTTCAGATCCTAGCGGGGGACACCTACGAGGAGTACTTC.

This clonotype has just a few counts. CDR3 region: CASSHKGAYYEQYF. The CDR3 DNA is TGTGCCAGCAGTCATAAGGGGGCCTATTACGAGCAGTACTTC. The J gene is TRBJ2-7, the V gene TRBV27; the match to TRBD1 covers 7 bases. V lost 5 bases to trimming and J lost 4 bases; unmatched junction nucleotides: 8. CDR1 is MNHEY and CDR2 is SMNVEV in the germline V gene (reference sequence). This CDR3 has 14 residues.

As regards this clonotype: One base away lies a much larger clone, so this may be a sequencing read error. This chain links TRBV25-1 with TRBJ2-6; D call uncertain. V was trimmed by 4 bases and J by 5 bases, leaving 6 bases between them. Germline V gives CDR1 MGHDK, CDR2 SYGVNS. The CDR3 runs 13 residues. As DNA, the CDR3 is TGTGCCAGCAGTGCCAGGAGGGCCAACGTCCTGACTTTC. The encoded protein is CASSARRANVLTF. Supplemented by reference TRBV25-1 and TRBJ2-6, the full variable domain reads EADIYQTPRYLVIGTGKKITLECSQTMGHDKMYWYQQDPGMELHLIHYSYGVNSTEKGDLSSESTVSRIRTEHFPLTLESARPSHTSQYLCASSARRANVLTFGAGSRLTVL.

The rearrangement joins TRBV6-2 or TRBV6-3 to TRBJ2-7; 9 bases are a match to TRBD1. Germline CDR1 is MNHEY and CDR2 is SVGEGT. The length of the CDR3 is 13 residues. Germline trimming cut 8 bases from V and 2 bases from J; bases unmatched to any gene: 4. The CDR3 bases are TGTGCCAGCCTGCGACAGGGGGCCTACGAGCAGTACTTC. Translating gives CASLRQGAYEQYF.

This clonotype occurred many times. This chain joins TRBV20-1 and TRBJ2-3; TRBD2 matches 8 bases. The CDR3 has 17 amino acids. J was trimmed by 0 bases and V by 5 bases; bases with no gene match: 13. Germline V CDR1 and CDR2: DFQATT, SNEGSKA (reference sequence). CDR3 bases: TGCAGTGCTCAACCCCCTTTATTAGCGGGAAGCACAGATACGCAGTATTTT. Encoded protein: CSAQPPLLAGSTDTQYF.

This clonotype was detected a few times. Relative to the germline gene, one junction end is altered; a read error may explain this. The chain joins TRBV4-3 to TRBJ1-2; the match to TRBD1 covers 7 bases. There are 16 residues in the CDR3. Germline V lookup: CDR1 LGHNA, CDR2 YSLEER. CDR3: CASSQDSRGINYGYTF. The CDR3 nucleotides read TGCGCCAGCAGTCAAGATAGCAGGGGGATTAACTATGGCTACACCTTC.

The genes are TRBV15 and TRBJ1-4, with 7 bases identical to TRBD1. V lost 4 bases, J lost 5 bases, and 10 bases stayed unmatched. This CDR3 has 16 amino acids. Per germline, CDR1 LNHNV and CDR2 YYDKDF (reference sequence). The DNA for the CDR3 is TGTGCCACCAGCATTATAGGGGACAGCCTGAATGAAAAACTGTTTTTT. Translation: CATSIIGDSLNEKLFF.

As regards this clonotype: It may be a read error: a sequence one base away is much more abundant. The J gene is TRBJ2-5, the V gene TRBV20-1; 12 bases agree with TRBD2. The V and J ends lost 6 bases and 4 bases, in that order; junction bases with no gene match: 12. The length of the CDR3 is 16 residues. Germline values: CDR1 DFQATT, CDR2 SNEGSKA (reference sequence). CDR3 sequence: CSARRTSGILVETQYF. Here the CDR3 DNA reads TGCAGTGCCCGCAGGACTAGCGGGATCTTGGTAGAGACCCAGTACTTC.

This clonotype was seen at least ten times. V is TRBV7-9 and J is TRBJ2-3; D is ambiguous. With 3 bases removed from V and 4 bases from J, the gap between germline ends came to 5 bases. The CDR3 is 12 residues long. Germline loops: CDR1 SEHNR, CDR2 FQNEAQ (reference sequence). CDR3 protein: CASSFPSDTQYF. CDR3 nucleotide sequence: TGTGCCAGCAGCTTCCCCTCAGATACGCAGTATTTT.

The chain uses TRBV5-4 and TRBJ2-5; 13 nucleotides line up with TRBD2. The CDR3 runs 17 residues. Trimming took 5 bases from V and 2 from J; bases not matched to a gene: 9. CDR1 and CDR2 from the germline V gene are SGHNT and YYREEE (reference sequence). CDR3: CASSELGLAGEQETQYF. CDR3 coding DNA: TGTGCCAGCAGTGAATTAGGACTAGCGGGGGAGCAAGAGACCCAGTACTTC.

This clonotype occurred many times. The V and J genes are TRBV4-3 and TRBJ1-1; D is unresolved. The CDR3 extends over 13 amino acids. Germline V gene data show CDR1 as LGHNA and CDR2 as YSLEER. Trimming cost V 1 base and J 6 bases, with 9 bases left between them. The CDR3 spells CASSQAVHAEAFF. In nucleotides, the CDR3 is TGCGCCAGCAGCCAAGCCGTACACGCTGAAGCTTTCTTT.

This clonotype was detected a few times. The V gene is TRBV11-3, the J gene TRBJ2-1; 13 nucleotides align to TRBD2. Germline loops: CDR1 SGHNT, CDR2 YENEEA. The CDR3 covers 15 residues. Trimming cost V 5 bases and J 8 bases; bases outside gene matches: 6. This chain's CDR3 is CASSKGLAGLDEQFF. CDR3 coding DNA: TGTGCCAGCAGCAAGGGACTAGCGGGACTCGATGAGCAGTTCTTC.

As regards this clonotype: A much larger clone differs by one base, so this may be a read error. The chain recombines TRBV6-5 with TRBJ1-5; 10 bases align to TRBD1. This CDR3 comprises 17 residues. The germline V gene encodes CDR1 MNHEY and CDR2 SVGAGI. CDR3 in amino acids: CASSRLTGGLGNRPQHF. The CDR3 DNA reads TGTGCCAGCAGTAGATTGACAGGGGGCTTAGGAAATCGGCCCCAGCATTTT.

This clonotype was recorded at least ten times. J is TRBJ1-4 and V is TRBV20-1; no definite D call. CDR3 length: 12 residues. Germline V gene lookup returns CDR1 DFQATT and CDR2 SNEGSKA (reference sequence). V gave up 0 bases and J gave up 7 bases, with 6 bases separating them. CDR3: CSARDRVEKLFF. The DNA of the CDR3 is TGCAGTGCTAGAGACCGGGTTGAAAAACTGTTTTTT.